This entry describes one T cell receptor (beta chain). The data belong to a study of blood T cell repertoires in COVID-19. On the study more broadly: The study drew acute and convalescent COVID-19 samples from the United States, Italy and Spain. From T cells, B-cell-depleted T cells, or PBMCs came the material, which was cDNA or gDNA.

Original analysis: Amplification of reference gene primers was used by the study to estimate nucleated cell counts. Profiled with immunoSEQ multiplex PCR; TCRdb holds only in-frame clones, not every one. V and J calls and clone size are copied from that table; D and trimming were computed from the DNA. The sample includes some 100,000 clones, 80% to 90% of them seen just once. CDR1 and CDR2 (germline): SGHKS, YYEKEE (reference sequence). The CDR3 contains 15 residues. Losses at the gene ends were 5 bases for V and 5 bases for J; bases not matched to a gene: 7. The clonotype comes from a man in his 70s who had recovered from COVID-19. The chain uses TRBV5-5 and TRBJ1-4; 9 nucleotides agree with TRBD1. Input material: peripheral blood. The CDR3: CASSFGDRDNEKLFF. The CDR3 DNA follows: TGTGCCAGCAGTTTCGGGGACAGGGACAATGAAAAACTGTTTTTT.